The rows below give T cell receptor beta chains drawn from one sample of a study of response to subunit inactivated influenza vaccine. One entry per CDR3 protein, called by TCRdb with MiXCR from the RT-PCR reads. The sample holds hundreds of thousands of distinct CDR3 sequences, about a fifth seen once. The sequencing here drew on PBMCs from blood, taken about 5 days after vaccination. These receptors came from a man in his forties or fifties who received an inactivated influenza vaccine. Each CDR3 is given without its conserved first and last residue. Each record gives: V gene, J gene, CDR3 length, CDR3 protein.

TRBV12-3/TRBV12-4	TRBJ2-3	12	ASSFGGLADTQY
TRBV7-8	TRBJ2-1	12	ASGLSGSSHEQF
TRBV15	TRBJ2-3	17	ATSRGPRLAGRRTDTQY
TRBV4-1	TRBJ2-7	14	ASSQWRSAFSYEQY
TRBV20-1	TRBJ1-4	12	SASQTGGREKLF
TRBV11-2	TRBJ1-4	13	ASSWSGGYNEKLF
TRBV4-2	TRBJ2-3	14	ASSQDRDPSTDTQY
TRBV7-8	TRBJ2-4	15	ASSDWGEERVGYIQY
TRBV28	TRBJ2-5	12	ASSREEREGHQY
TRBV6-2/TRBV6-3	TRBJ2-5	12	ASSRLLRGETQY
TRBV29-1	TRBJ2-3	11	SVLDTDTDTQY
TRBV5-6	TRBJ2-5	13	ASSLRTMGGETQY
TRBV30	TRBJ2-3	10	AWKRGPGTQY
TRBV12-5	TRBJ2-1	13	ASGLDGGGYNEQF
TRBV10-3	TRBJ2-5	13	AISELTSAQETQY
TRBV11-2	TRBJ2-6	15	ASSFWTGSSGANVLT
TRBV7-2	TRBJ2-5	16	ASSLAVTSGGAFETQY
TRBV28	TRBJ2-7	12	ASSPGQTRGEQY
TRBV27	TRBJ1-6	12	ASSRQGYAVPLH
TRBV12-3/TRBV12-4	TRBJ1-5	13	ASSRPGQVNQPQH
TRBV7-2	TRBJ2-1	13	ASSSTGGVSDEQF
TRBV7-2	TRBJ2-1	11	ASSLNRLANLV
TRBV7-3	TRBJ2-3	12	ASSLTGPGDTQY
TRBV15	TRBJ1-2	12	ATSRVGDGYGYT
TRBV15	TRBJ2-5	12	ATSRVLEQETQY
TRBV6-2/TRBV6-3	TRBJ2-7	11	ARNSVHSYEQY
TRBV21-1	TRBJ2-2	14	ASSEQAGPNTGELF
TRBV12-3/TRBV12-4	TRBJ1-2	13	ASSLREGNNYGYT
TRBV7-9	TRBJ2-7	13	ASSPRTGNSYEQY
TRBV28	TRBJ1-1	13	ASSFGPRDGIEAF
TRBV4-1	TRBJ2-7	13	ASSSTLGDVYEQY
TRBV5-1	TRBJ2-1	11	ASRGDIYNEQF
TRBV10-2	TRBJ1-5	13	ASSGGGQGRQPQH
TRBV14	TRBJ2-4	13	ASSSAGSAKNIQY
TRBV7-2	TRBJ2-1	14	ASSLGSGGTYNEQF
TRBV20-1	TRBJ2-1	15	SARDPLDRLTHNEQF
TRBV5-6	TRBJ2-6	13	ASSPGMTGANVLT
TRBV20-1	TRBJ2-3	11	SAGLTATDTQY
TRBV4-3	TRBJ2-7	13	ASSTSDRGYRKQY
TRBV6-2/TRBV6-3	TRBJ1-5	14	ASSLPTSSGDQPQH
TRBV5-5	TRBJ1-1	11	ASSWGDGLEAF
TRBV4-3	TRBJ2-3	13	ASSQTSGSADTQY